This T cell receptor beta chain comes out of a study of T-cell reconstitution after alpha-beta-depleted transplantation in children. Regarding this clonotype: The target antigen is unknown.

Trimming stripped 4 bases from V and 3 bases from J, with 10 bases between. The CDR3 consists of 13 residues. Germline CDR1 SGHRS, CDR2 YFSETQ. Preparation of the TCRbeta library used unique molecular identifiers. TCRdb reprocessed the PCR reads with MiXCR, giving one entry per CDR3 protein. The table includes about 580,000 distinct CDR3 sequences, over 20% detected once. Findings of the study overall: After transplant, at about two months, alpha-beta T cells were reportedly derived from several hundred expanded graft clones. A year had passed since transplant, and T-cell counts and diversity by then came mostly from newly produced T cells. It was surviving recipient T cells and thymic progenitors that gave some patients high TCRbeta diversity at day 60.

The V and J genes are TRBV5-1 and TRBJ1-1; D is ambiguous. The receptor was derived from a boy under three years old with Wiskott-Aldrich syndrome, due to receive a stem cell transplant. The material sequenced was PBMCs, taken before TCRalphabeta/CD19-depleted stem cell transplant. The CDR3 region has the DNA TGCGCCAGCAGCCATAAGAGGGACACTGAAGCTTTCTTT. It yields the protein CASSHKRDTEAFF.